The next 10 T cell receptor beta chains were all read from a single sample in a study of blood T cell repertoires in COVID-19. The protocol was immunoSEQ multiplex PCR, while the TCRdb copy is restricted to in-frame clones and leaves out a portion. The sample has over 200,000 clones, 75% to 90% seen once. Sequences were obtained from PBMCs or T cells enriched from blood (not recorded which). Receptors were obtained from a man in his forties who had recovered from COVID-19.

The chain has TRBV18 and TRBJ2-7; 7 positions agree with TRBD1. V trimming: 5 bases; J trimming: 2 bases; junction bases outside the gene matches: 18. CDR1 is KGHSH, CDR2 LQKENI, per germline. CDR3 size: 18 residues. The CDR3 DNA follows: TGTGCCAGCTCAAGACTTAGAACGGGGACAAGGGGGCCCTACGAGCAGTACTTC. Translation gives CASSRLRTGTRGPYEQYF.

This rearrangement joins TRBV11-2 to TRBJ1-6; D is uncertain. The germline CDR1 and CDR2 sequences are SGHAT and FQNNGV. V lost 5 bases, J lost 5 bases, and 13 bases lay in between. The CDR3 length is 15 residues. The CDR3 loop reads CASSTRHRDNSPLHF. CDR3 DNA sequence: TGTGCCAGCAGCACTCGACACCGAGATAATTCACCCCTCCACTTT.

V is TRBV5-6 and J is TRBJ1-4; maybe TRBD1 (5 bases). Germline-derived CDR1 and CDR2 are SGHDT and YYEEEE. The CDR3 consists of 13 residues. Deletions cut 4 bases from V and 8 bases from J, with 12 bases between. In DNA form, the CDR3 reads TGTGCCAGCAGCCCAACAGGAGGGGAAAAACTGTTTTTT. It encodes CASSPTGGEKLFF.

The chain employs TRBV5-1 and TRBJ2-7, with TRBD1 matching 7 bases. J gave up 2 bases and V 4 bases, and 9 bases lay outside the gene matches. CDR1 and CDR2 (germline): SGHRS, YFSETQ. This CDR3 contains 15 residues. CDR3 residues: CASSPGWQGAYEQYF. Written as DNA, the CDR3 is TGCGCCAGCAGCCCTGGTTGGCAGGGGGCCTACGAGCAGTACTTC.

For the CDR3, the DNA is TGTGCCAGCAGTCGGAGCGGGACAGGGGGCCGGGAGCAGTACTTC. It codes for CASSRSGTGGREQYF. The chain links TRBV6-2 or TRBV6-3 to TRBJ2-7; TRBD1 aligns across 12 bases. Germline V CDR1 and CDR2: MNHEY, SVGEGT. With 5 bases clipped from V and 7 bases from J, the junction kept 9 bases outside the gene matches. There are 15 residues in the CDR3.

The chain recombines TRBV28 with TRBJ1-5; 7 bases fit TRBD1. Germline assignment: CDR1 MDHEN and CDR2 SYDVKM. With V trimmed by 3 bases and J by 6 bases, 11 bases remained unmatched. This CDR3 contains 16 residues. The CDR3 DNA sequence: TGTGCCAGCAGTTTCGAGACAGGGCCCATCGGTCAGCCCCAGCATTTT. Translated: CASSFETGPIGQPQHF. Using reference TRBV28 and TRBJ1-5 for the parts outside the CDR3, the full variable domain is DVKVTQSSRYLVKRTGEKVFLECVQDMDHENMFWYRQDPGLGLRLIYFSYDVKMKEKGDIPEGYSVSREKKERFSLILESASTNQTSMYLCASSFETGPIGQPQHFGDGTRLSIL.

V is TRBV5-1 and J is TRBJ2-1, with 9 bases fitting TRBD2. J lost 6 bases, V lost 4 bases, and 14 bases had no gene match. The CDR3 covers 17 residues. Germline-derived CDR1 and CDR2 are SGHRS and YFSETQ. This chain's CDR3 is CASSALAGPSRGNEQFF. CDR3 in DNA: TGCGCCAGCAGCGCCCTAGCGGGACCCTCACGGGGCAATGAGCAGTTCTTC.

J is TRBJ1-4 and V is TRBV7-9; D is ambiguous. The CDR3 covers 15 residues. Germline CDR1 is SEHNR and CDR2 is FQNEAQ (reference sequence). V was clipped by 2 bases and J by 4 bases, with 11 bases between them. CDR3 coding DNA: TGTGCCAGCAGCTTACAGGATGGTAATAATGAAAAACTGTTTTTT. Protein sequence: CASSLQDGNNEKLFF.

This chain links TRBV10-2 with TRBJ2-7, with D uncertain. The CDR3 covers 15 residues. V lost 2 bases and J 0 bases, leaving 11 bases between the germline ends. Germline V lookup: CDR1 WSHSY, CDR2 SAAADI. CDR3 in amino acids: CASSEGPANSYEQYF. The CDR3 DNA sequence: TGCGCCAGCAGTGAGGGGCCTGCCAACTCCTACGAGCAGTACTTC.

The rearrangement joins TRBV6-4 to TRBJ2-5; 13 bases line up with TRBD2. The CDR3 is made up of 17 amino acids. CDR1 is MRHNA and CDR2 is SNTAGT in the germline V gene. V dropped 6 bases and J dropped 7; count of bases not matched to a gene: 14. The CDR3 coding sequence is TGTGCCAGCAGCTCCGGGACTAGCGGGACTCGGGGTGGGACCCAGTACTTC. Residues: CASSSGTSGTRGGTQYF.